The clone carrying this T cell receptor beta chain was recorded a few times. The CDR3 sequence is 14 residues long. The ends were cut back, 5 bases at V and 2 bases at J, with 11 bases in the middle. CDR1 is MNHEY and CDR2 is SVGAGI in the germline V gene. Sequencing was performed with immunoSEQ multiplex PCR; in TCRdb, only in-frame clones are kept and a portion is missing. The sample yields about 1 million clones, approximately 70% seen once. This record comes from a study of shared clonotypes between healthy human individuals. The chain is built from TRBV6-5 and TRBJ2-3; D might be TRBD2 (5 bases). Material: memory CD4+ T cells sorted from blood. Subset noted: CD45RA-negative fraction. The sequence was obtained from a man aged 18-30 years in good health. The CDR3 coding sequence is TGTGCCAGCAGTCGGGGTAGGGACACAGATACGCAGTATTTT. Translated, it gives CASSRGRDTDTQYF.